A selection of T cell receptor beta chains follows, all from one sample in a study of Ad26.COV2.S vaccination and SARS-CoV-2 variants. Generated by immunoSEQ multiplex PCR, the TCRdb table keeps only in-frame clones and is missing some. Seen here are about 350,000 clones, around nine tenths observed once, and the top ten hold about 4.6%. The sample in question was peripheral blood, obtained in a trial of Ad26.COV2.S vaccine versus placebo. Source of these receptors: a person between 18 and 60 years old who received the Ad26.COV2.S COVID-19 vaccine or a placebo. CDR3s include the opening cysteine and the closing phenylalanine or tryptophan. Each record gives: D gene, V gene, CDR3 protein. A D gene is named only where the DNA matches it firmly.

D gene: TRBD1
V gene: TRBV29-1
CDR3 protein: CSVADRGSYGYTF

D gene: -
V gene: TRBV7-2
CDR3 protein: CASSAPDQAKGYTF

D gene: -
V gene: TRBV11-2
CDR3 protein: CASSLTGVETQYF

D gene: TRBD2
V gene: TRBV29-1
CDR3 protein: CSVGEGSEQYF

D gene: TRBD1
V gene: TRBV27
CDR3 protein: CASSFRQGANTEAFF

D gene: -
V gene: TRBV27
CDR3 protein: CASSRTDSNQPQHF

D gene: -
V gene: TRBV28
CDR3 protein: CAIRSGGEGKGTQYF

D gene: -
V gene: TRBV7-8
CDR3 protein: CASSLVRGTYNEQFF

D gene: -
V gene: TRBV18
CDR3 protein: CASSPLVGGQDEKLFF

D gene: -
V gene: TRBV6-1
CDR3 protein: CASSETGDQPQHF

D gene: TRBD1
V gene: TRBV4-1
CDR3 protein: CASSPWDRVVTEAFF

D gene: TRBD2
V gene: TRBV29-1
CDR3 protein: CSVDSGGLNTGELFF

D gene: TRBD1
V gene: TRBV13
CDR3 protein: CASSPWDRNTEAFF

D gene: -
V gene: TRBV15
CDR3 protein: CATSREGDLLQPQHF

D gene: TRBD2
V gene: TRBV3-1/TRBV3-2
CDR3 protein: CASSQGPSGSFNDTQYF

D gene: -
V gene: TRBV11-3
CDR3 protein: CASSSQGSSYNEQFF

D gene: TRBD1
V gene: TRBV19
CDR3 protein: CASNHRRQGGQPQHF

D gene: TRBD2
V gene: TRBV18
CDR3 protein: CASSPERGTSGNTDTQYF

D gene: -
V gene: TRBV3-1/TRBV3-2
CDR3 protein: CASSHGQSTDTQYF

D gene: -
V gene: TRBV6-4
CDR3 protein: CASSDLQGGADTQYF

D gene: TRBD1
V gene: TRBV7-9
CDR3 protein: CASSSGQGAAGELFF

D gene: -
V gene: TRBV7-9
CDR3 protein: CASSFGAVEAFF

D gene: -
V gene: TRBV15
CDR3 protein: CATSRRQTASEQYF

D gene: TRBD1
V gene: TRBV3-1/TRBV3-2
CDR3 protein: CASSQATGATDTQYF

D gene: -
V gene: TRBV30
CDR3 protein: CAWGPGERGTEAFF

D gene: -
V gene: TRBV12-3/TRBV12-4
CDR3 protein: CASKKVFTEAFF

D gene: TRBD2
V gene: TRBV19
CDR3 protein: CASSLLAGLNTGELFF

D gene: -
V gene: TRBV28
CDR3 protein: CASSPAARAYGYTF

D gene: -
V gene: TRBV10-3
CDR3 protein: CATNQGSTNEKLFF

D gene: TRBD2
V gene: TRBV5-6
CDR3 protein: CASSLIQRGIGNEQFF

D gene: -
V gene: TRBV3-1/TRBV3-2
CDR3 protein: CASSALNSLNSPLHF

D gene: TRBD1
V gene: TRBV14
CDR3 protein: CASSLHRGQVTGELFF

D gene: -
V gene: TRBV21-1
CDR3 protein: CASSKASWRGTF

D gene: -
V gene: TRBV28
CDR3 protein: CASSTLPALEDYGYTF

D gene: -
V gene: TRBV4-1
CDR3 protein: CASSQMTAASPLHF